Following are 14 T cell receptor beta chains from one sample sequenced in a study of cytomegalovirus exposure and HLA in healthy donors. The study ran its PCR with 60 Vbeta and 13 Jbeta primers. The protocol was immunoSEQ multiplex PCR, while the TCRdb copy is restricted to in-frame clones and leaves out a portion. The table shows some 140,000 clones, with 74% occurring only once. The specimen sequenced was PBMCs. The receptors shown here come from a man aged 25 to 40 in good health and CMV-seronegative.

The rearrangement links TRBV30 to TRBJ2-5; D remains unclear. The CDR3 has 11 residues. Germline CDR1 reads GTSNPN; CDR2 reads SVGIG (reference sequence). Trimming took 3 bases from V and 2 from J, leaving 4 bases between them. The CDR3 here is CAWSPQETQYF. The CDR3 DNA is TGTGCCTGGAGCCCTCAAGAGACCCAGTACTTC.

This clone was seen only a few times. J is TRBJ1-1 and V is TRBV4-3; no clear D. Looked up from germline, CDR1 is LGHNA and CDR2 is YSLEER. V was pared by 0 bases and J by 3 bases, with 5 bases between. The length of the CDR3 is 13 residues. The CDR3 bases are TGCGCCAGCAGCCAAGATCCTTACACTGAAGCTTTCTTT. This translates into CASSQDPYTEAFF.

This clone was seen more than once but under ten times. The CDR3 loop is CASTPGQDSEQYF. The DNA of the CDR3 is TGTGCCAGCACCCCGGGACAGGACTCCGAGCAGTACTTC. The chain recombines TRBV7-9 with TRBJ2-7; TRBD1 agrees at 8 bases. The CDR3 is made up of 13 amino acids. Germline V CDR1 and CDR2: SEHNR, FQNEAQ (reference sequence). V dropped 7 bases and J dropped 6; count of bases not matched to a gene: 8.

The chain combines TRBV19 with TRBJ1-5; 12 bases align to TRBD1. Germline CDR1 LNHDA, CDR2 SQIVND (reference sequence). The CDR3 covers 18 residues. V shed 5 bases, J shed 2 bases, and the junction held 10 bases outside the gene matches. CDR3 loop: CASSATSGTGGGNQPQHF. CDR3 coding DNA: TGTGCCAGTAGTGCAACTTCCGGGACAGGGGGCGGCAATCAGCCCCAGCATTTT.

The V gene is TRBV5-6, the J gene TRBJ2-7, with 9 positions matching TRBD1. The CDR3 has 15 residues. Germline assignment: CDR1 SGHDT and CDR2 YYEEEE. V dropped 0 bases and J dropped 4; count of bases not matched to a gene: 5. CDR3 sequence reads: CASSLGGTGKYEQYF. CDR3 nucleotides: TGTGCCAGCAGCTTGGGCGGGACAGGGAAATACGAGCAGTACTTC.

The V gene is TRBV5-8, the J gene TRBJ2-1; TRBD1 matches 8 bases. The CDR3 has 14 amino acids. Germline CDR1 and CDR2: SGHTS and YDEGEE. J lost 2 bases, V lost 3 bases, and 1 base had no gene match. The CDR3 loop is CASSWTGTYNEQFF. The DNA of the CDR3 is TGTGCCAGCAGCTGGACAGGGACCTACAATGAGCAGTTCTTC.

This clone was recorded a few times. The chain uses TRBV4-1 and TRBJ2-1; 8 nucleotides match TRBD2. Trimming removed 0 bases from V and 2 bases from J; junction bases left unmatched: 3. Germline V gives CDR1 MGHRA, CDR2 YSYEKL. The length of the CDR3 is 16 residues. CDR3 in DNA: TGCGCCAGCAGCCAAGAGCGGGGGGTCACCTACAATGAGCAGTTCTTC. Translated: CASSQERGVTYNEQFF.

The V gene is TRBV28, the J gene TRBJ1-2; D call uncertain. Trimming took 6 bases from V and 8 from J, leaving 13 bases between them. The CDR3 contains 12 residues. Per germline, CDR1 MDHEN and CDR2 SYDVKM. CDR3 nucleotides: TGTGCCAGCAGGGGAGAAGAGTGGGGCTACACCTTC. It translates to CASRGEEWGYTF.

The chain couples TRBV4-3 to TRBJ1-2; 8 bases are shared with TRBD1. This CDR3 has 14 amino acids. V was clipped by 0 bases and J by 8 bases; unmatched bases: 5. CDR1 is LGHNA, CDR2 YSLEER, per germline. The CDR3 coding sequence is TGCGCCAGCAGCCAAGACGGCCCAGGGGGCGGCTACACCTTC. Its translation: CASSQDGPGGGYTF.

This clone was counted a single time. The chain couples TRBV10-2 to TRBJ2-2; 7 bases fit TRBD1. Losses at the gene ends were 7 bases for V and 4 bases for J; bases not matched to a gene: 6. Germline lookup yields CDR1 WSHSY and CDR2 SAAADI. The CDR3 has 14 amino acids. Written as DNA, the CDR3 is TGCGCCAGCACCGAGGGGGCCGTCACCGGGGAGCTGTTTTTT. This encodes CASTEGAVTGELFF.

In this sample, this clone turned up a few times. This chain links TRBV2 with TRBJ1-1; no clear D. Germline V gene sequence: CDR1 SNHLY, CDR2 FYNNEI. This CDR3 has 13 amino acids. Trimming took off 4 bases at V and 2 bases at J, with 8 bases between the two ends. The CDR3 sequence: CASSGGFNTEAFF. CDR3 nucleotides: TGTGCCAGCAGTGGCGGGTTTAACACTGAAGCTTTCTTT.

The genes are TRBV5-1 and TRBJ2-7; D may be TRBD2 (5 bases). Per the germline V gene, CDR1 is SGHRS and CDR2 is YFSETQ. Trimming took 4 bases from V and 3 from J, leaving 14 bases between them. CDR3 length: 14 residues. The CDR3 loop is CASSLRSGNYEQYF. The CDR3 DNA reads as TGCGCCAGCAGCCTCCGGTCGGGAAACTACGAGCAGTACTTC.

The chain is built from TRBV5-1 and TRBJ1-2; 7 bases agree with TRBD1. Germline V gives CDR1 SGHRS, CDR2 YFSETQ. The CDR3 has 13 amino acids. Losses at the gene ends were 4 bases for V and 2 bases for J; bases not matched to a gene: 2. As DNA, the CDR3 is TGCGCCAGCAGCCCGACAGGGAACTATGGCTACACCTTC. Its protein is CASSPTGNYGYTF. Together with reference TRBV5-1 and TRBJ1-2, the CDR3 gives the full variable domain: KAGVTQTPRYLIKTRGQQVTLSCSPISGHRSVSWYQQTPGQGLQFLFEYFSETQRNKGNFPGRFSGRQFSNSRSEMNVSTLELGDSALYLCASSPTGNYGYTFGSGTRLTVV.

The chain combines TRBV5-4 with TRBJ2-3, with TRBD1 as a possible D gene (5 bases). The CDR3 consists of 12 residues. V dropped 10 bases and J dropped 6 bases, with 15 bases sitting between them. The V gene's germline CDR1 is SGHNT and CDR2 YYREEE (reference sequence). The CDR3 here is CAAAGPWDTQYF. The CDR3 DNA sequence: TGTGCCGCCGCAGGGCCCTGGGATACGCAGTATTTT.